Listed here are 30 T cell receptor beta chains from one sample, sequenced in a study of cytomegalovirus exposure and HLA in healthy donors listed by TCRdb under 2017. The protocol used for the library was the immunoSEQ multiplex PCR assay. A mixture of 60 forward primers for TCR Vbeta segments and 13 reverse primers for TCR Jbeta segments was used in the multiplex PCR. The table was pulled from immuneACCESS by TCRdb, which kept in-frame rearrangements only. Such tables lose some clones; where checked, under half of the loss comes from unresolved V genes, and the rest has no known cause. Within this sample are roughly 290,000 clones, with 80% of them counted one time only. The ten biggest clones cover over 0.3% of the sample. The specimen was PBMCs. All receptors derive from a girl aged 2 to 10 in good health and CMV-seronegative.

The CDR3 protein is CAIRPGQSLPSTDTQYF. The CDR3 DNA reads as TGTGCCATCAGACCGGGACAGAGCCTTCCTAGCACAGATACGCAGTATTTT. The genes are TRBV10-3 and TRBJ2-3; 7 nucleotides match TRBD1. The V and J ends lost 6 bases and 0 bases, in that order; junction bases with no gene match: 12. The CDR3 has 17 residues. Germline lookup yields CDR1 ENHRY and CDR2 SYGVKD.

The chain employs TRBV10-3 and TRBJ1-1; D gene ambiguous. Trimming removed 7 bases from V and 7 bases from J, with 10 bases in between. CDR3 size: 11 residues. Germline loops: CDR1 ENHRY, CDR2 SYGVKD. CDR3 sequence reads: CAITTGSEAFF. CDR3 coding DNA: TGTGCCATCACGACTGGCAGTGAAGCTTTCTTT.

The J gene is TRBJ2-5, the V gene TRBV5-4, with a possible D match to TRBD2 (6 bases). The CDR3 totals 15 residues. Trimming left V 3 bases short and J 2 bases short, with 14 bases between. Germline V gives CDR1 SGHNT, CDR2 YYREEE (reference sequence). The DNA for the CDR3 is TGTGCCAGCAGCTCCGGAGGGGCAGGGCAAGAGACCCAGTACTTC. Amino acids: CASSSGGAGQETQYF.

The CDR3 DNA sequence: TGCGCCAGCAGCCGAGACGGGGGTCGGGATCAGCCCCAGCATTTT. Residues: CASSRDGGRDQPQHF. The genes are TRBV5-1 and TRBJ1-5, with D perhaps matching TRBD1 (5 bases). The CDR3 totals 15 residues. V was shortened by 4 bases and J by 5 bases, with 16 bases between the two germline ends. CDR1 is SGHRS, CDR2 YFSETQ, per germline.

The chain has TRBV13 and TRBJ1-2; D is unresolved. The V end was cut by 4 bases, the J end by 2 bases, with 5 bases between. The CDR3 length is 12 residues. CDR1 and CDR2 (germline): PRHDT, FYEKMQ (reference sequence). The CDR3 DNA reads TGTGCCAGCAGCTCCGGGAACTATGGCTACACCTTC. Protein product: CASSSGNYGYTF.

Only one count was recorded for this clone. The V gene is TRBV28, the J gene TRBJ1-2, with D hard to call. The CDR3 has 13 amino acids. The V end lost 7 bases, the J end lost 2 bases, and 11 bases lay between the germline ends. The germline gives CDR1 MDHEN, CDR2 SYDVKM. CDR3 in amino acids: CASTSGRNYGYTF. DNA for the CDR3: TGTGCCAGCACTTCTGGGAGGAACTATGGCTACACCTTC.

This chain connects TRBV7-3 to TRBJ2-7; D is ambiguous. This CDR3 spans 13 amino acids. Trimming pared 2 bases from V and 2 bases from J, leaving 7 bases between. CDR1 and CDR2 from the germline V gene are SGHTA and FQGTGA. The CDR3 sequence is CASSLGHTYEQYF. The CDR3 DNA reads TGTGCCAGCAGCTTAGGGCACACCTACGAGCAGTACTTC.

CDR3 sequence (DNA): TGTGCCAGCCTCAGGGATCTCAACTATGGCTACACCTTC. It specifies CASLRDLNYGYTF. The chain links TRBV28 to TRBJ1-2, with TRBD1 as a possible D gene (5 bases). V dropped 8 bases and J dropped 2 bases, with 12 bases sitting between them. CDR1 and CDR2 (germline): MDHEN, SYDVKM. The CDR3 covers 13 residues.

The chain employs TRBV28 and TRBJ1-1, with 7 bases aligning to TRBD1. The length of the CDR3 is 18 residues. Germline V CDR1 and CDR2: MDHEN, SYDVKM. Trimming cost V 4 bases and J 3 bases; bases outside gene matches: 17. For the CDR3, the DNA is TGTGCCAGCAGTTGGGAGCCCGACCCAAGGGGGCCGGACACTGAAGCTTTCTTT. This translates into CASSWEPDPRGPDTEAFF. Drawing the rest from reference TRBV28 and TRBJ1-1, the complete variable domain is DVKVTQSSRYLVKRTGEKVFLECVQDMDHENMFWYRQDPGLGLRLIYFSYDVKMKEKGDIPEGYSVSREKKERFSLILESASTNQTSMYLCASSWEPDPRGPDTEAFFGQGTRLTVV.

In its sample, this clone was seen once. The chain employs TRBV27 and TRBJ1-5; D is unresolved. Germline values: CDR1 MNHEY, CDR2 SMNVEV (reference sequence). This CDR3 comprises 15 residues. The V and J ends lost 0 bases and 6 bases respectively, with 12 bases between them. The CDR3 spells CASSLSGRRSQPQHF. For the CDR3, the DNA is TGTGCCAGCAGTTTATCAGGGAGGAGAAGTCAGCCCCAGCATTTT.

This clone has a handful of counts. This chain connects TRBV5-4 to TRBJ2-7, with a weak D call TRBD1 (5 bases). There are 15 residues in the CDR3. Germline values: CDR1 SGHNT, CDR2 YYREEE (reference sequence). V gave up 0 bases and J gave up 1 base, with 11 bases separating them. For the CDR3, the DNA is TGTGCCAGCAGCTTGGGTTGGGGCGGATCCTACGAGCAGTACTTC. It yields the protein CASSLGWGGSYEQYF.

As DNA, the CDR3 is TGTGCCTGGACCAACCCGGGGGGCACCGGGGAGCTGTTTTTT. Amino acid sequence: CAWTNPGGTGELFF. This chain uses TRBV30 with TRBJ2-2, with 7 bases identical to TRBD2. V lost 4 bases and J lost 4; bases outside the gene matches: 6. Germline assignment: CDR1 GTSNPN and CDR2 SVGIG (reference sequence). The CDR3 covers 14 residues.

The rearrangement joins TRBV7-6 to TRBJ2-3, with 11 bases lining up with TRBD2. The ends lost 5 bases at V and 5 bases at J; junction bases unmatched: 9. The CDR3 extends over 16 amino acids. Germline V lookup: CDR1 SGHVS, CDR2 FNYEAQ. The CDR3 DNA reads TGTGCCAGCAGCCTGTTAGCGGGGGGGATAATAGATACGCAGTATTTT. It translates to CASSLLAGGIIDTQYF.

The gene calls are TRBV9 and TRBJ2-1; D is unresolved. The CDR3 runs to 15 residues. The V gene's germline CDR1 is SGDLS and CDR2 YYNGEE. V lost 3 bases and J lost 3, with 13 bases in between. Here the CDR3 DNA reads TGTGCCAGCAGCGCCTTAGACATCATCTACAATGAGCAGTTCTTC. It translates to CASSALDIIYNEQFF.

The chain employs TRBV19 and TRBJ2-5; maybe TRBD1 (5 bases). V was shortened by 1 base and J by 2 bases, with 8 bases between the two germline ends. Germline CDR1 is LNHDA and CDR2 is SQIVND (reference sequence). This CDR3 has 14 amino acids. This CDR3 reads CASSIGDRQETQYF. The CDR3 DNA is TGTGCCAGTAGTATAGGTGACAGACAAGAGACCCAGTACTTC. Based on the CDR3 plus reference TRBV19 and TRBJ2-5, the full variable domain is DGGITQSPKYLFRKEGQNVTLSCEQNLNHDAMYWYRQDPGQGLRLIYYSQIVNDFQKGDIAEGYSVSREKKESFPLTVTSAQKNPTAFYLCASSIGDRQETQYFGPGTRLLVL.

The gene calls are TRBV28 and TRBJ2-7, with 8 bases fitting TRBD2. There are 16 residues in the CDR3. The germline CDR1 and CDR2 sequences are MDHEN and SYDVKM. V lost 10 bases and J lost 0; bases outside the gene matches: 14. The CDR3 DNA is TGTGCCACCATTGAGGGAGCGGGAGTCATCTCCTACGAGCAGTACTTC. This gives the protein CATIEGAGVISYEQYF. Drawing the rest from reference TRBV28 and TRBJ2-7, the complete variable domain is DVKVTQSSRYLVKRTGEKVFLECVQDMDHENMFWYRQDPGLGLRLIYFSYDVKMKEKGDIPEGYSVSREKKERFSLILESASTNQTSMYLCATIEGAGVISYEQYFGPGTRLTVT.

This rearrangement joins TRBV7-8 to TRBJ1-1, with D possibly TRBD1 on 5 matching bases. CDR3 size: 14 residues. The V end was cut by 4 bases, the J end by 2 bases, with 11 bases between. CDR1 SGHVS and CDR2 FQNEAQ come from the germline V gene. Here the CDR3 reads CASSSLTANTEAFF. The DNA for the CDR3 is TGTGCCAGCAGCTCCCTGACAGCCAACACTGAAGCTTTCTTT.

On this clone itself: The junction does not match germline at one end; this may be a read error. The sample contains more than one DNA sequence encoding this CDR3. The V gene is TRBV5-6, the J gene TRBJ2-7; TRBD2 might be the D (6 bases). The germline V gene encodes CDR1 SGHDT and CDR2 YYEEEE. There are 16 residues in the CDR3. CDR3 protein: CASSLEAGLRSYEQYF. The CDR3 DNA sequence: TGTGCCAGTAGCTTGGAGGCGGGACTGAGATCCTACGAGCAGTACTTC.

The chain recombines TRBV6-6 with TRBJ2-1, with 7 bases lining up with TRBD2. CDR3 length equals 16 residues. CDR1 MNHNY and CDR2 SVGAGI come from the germline V gene (reference sequence). With 2 bases clipped from V and 5 bases from J, the junction kept 9 bases outside the gene matches. The CDR3 nucleotides are TGTGCCAGCAGTTACCCCTGGTGGGGGGGGGACAATGAGCAGTTCTTC. Encoded protein: CASSYPWWGGDNEQFF.

The J gene is TRBJ2-7, the V gene TRBV19; D unclear. This CDR3 has 13 amino acids. V was trimmed by 3 bases and J by 0 bases, leaving 6 bases between them. The germline V gene has CDR1 LNHDA and CDR2 SQIVND (reference sequence). The CDR3 is CASSIIASYEQYF. In DNA form, the CDR3 reads TGTGCCAGTAGTATTATAGCCTCCTACGAGCAGTACTTC.

The gene calls are TRBV4-1 and TRBJ1-6; D is unclear. The CDR3 runs 18 residues. Per the germline V gene, CDR1 is MGHRA and CDR2 is YSYEKL. V lost 1 base to trimming and J lost 4 bases, with 17 bases between them. CDR3 DNA sequence: TGCGCCAGCAGCCAAGGCCGCCTTAGGACTCGGTATAATTCACCCCTCCACTTT. It specifies CASSQGRLRTRYNSPLHF.

The chain links TRBV5-1 to TRBJ1-6; 7 bases line up with TRBD1. J gave up 7 bases and V 4 bases, and 11 bases lay outside the gene matches. The CDR3 runs to 16 residues. The germline V gene encodes CDR1 SGHRS and CDR2 YFSETQ. The CDR3 sequence: CASSPAFWTGNSPLHF. CDR3 bases: TGCGCCAGCAGCCCTGCCTTTTGGACAGGAAATTCACCCCTCCACTTT.

The chain carries TRBV19 and TRBJ2-7; 8 bases are shared with TRBD2. Germline lookup yields CDR1 LNHDA and CDR2 SQIVND (reference sequence). With V trimmed by 2 bases and J by 6 bases, 6 bases remained unmatched. The CDR3 has 14 residues. This CDR3 reads CASSIRGLVSEQYF. The CDR3 nucleotides read TGTGCCAGTAGTATAAGGGGACTAGTATCCGAGCAGTACTTC.

The rearrangement links TRBV5-5 to TRBJ2-3; 9 bases are shared with TRBD1. The length of the CDR3 is 16 residues. Trimming removed 0 bases from V and 4 bases from J; junction bases left unmatched: 6. Germline CDR1 SGHKS, CDR2 YYEKEE (reference sequence). Written as DNA, the CDR3 is TGTGCCAGCAGCTTGGACAGGGGGCGTACGGCAGATACGCAGTATTTT. Its translation is CASSLDRGRTADTQYF.

The CDR3 DNA sequence: TGTGCCAGCAGCCCCAACTCCTACAATGAGCAGTTCTTC. Protein: CASSPNSYNEQFF. The chain carries TRBV9 and TRBJ2-1; D is ambiguous. The CDR3 covers 13 residues. In germline, CDR1 is SGDLS, CDR2 YYNGEE. The V end lost 4 bases, the J end lost 0 bases, and 5 bases lay between the germline ends.

The chain uses TRBV5-1 and TRBJ2-5, with 8 bases that match TRBD1. CDR3 size: 15 residues. CDR1 and CDR2 (germline): SGHRS, YFSETQ. The ends lost 4 bases at V and 2 bases at J; junction bases unmatched: 7. CDR3 nucleotides: TGCGCCAGCAGCCCGGGACAGGTTACACAAGAGACCCAGTACTTC. This sequence encodes CASSPGQVTQETQYF.

The chain employs TRBV28 and TRBJ2-1; a possible D gene is TRBD2 (6 bases). The CDR3 is made up of 12 amino acids. Germline lookup yields CDR1 MDHEN and CDR2 SYDVKM. The ends were cut back, 2 bases at V and 10 bases at J, with 9 bases in the middle. CDR3 nucleotide sequence: TGTGCCAGCAGTTTAGCGGGACCAGAGCAGTTCTTC. Translating gives CASSLAGPEQFF.

This chain links TRBV6-1 with TRBJ1-1; D is unresolved. The V gene's germline CDR1 is MNHNS and CDR2 SASEGT. Trimming cost V 6 bases and J 2 bases, with 13 bases left between them. The CDR3 length is 14 residues. CDR3 sequence (DNA): TGTGCCAGCAGCCCTCGACACGCAAACACTGAAGCTTTCTTT. Amino acid sequence: CASSPRHANTEAFF.

CDR3 region: CASSIGLAIYNEQFF. CDR3 sequence (DNA): TGTGCCAGTAGTATTGGACTAGCGATCTACAATGAGCAGTTCTTC. This chain uses TRBV19 with TRBJ2-1, with TRBD2 matching over 9 bases. Germline CDR1 reads LNHDA; CDR2 reads SQIVND (reference sequence). This CDR3 is 15 amino acids long. V gave up 3 bases and J gave up 3 bases; unmatched junction bases: 3.

J is TRBJ1-4 and V is TRBV6-1; possible D gene TRBD1, 5 bases. Germline V CDR1 and CDR2: MNHNS, SASEGT. The CDR3 is made up of 14 amino acids. Trimming left V 2 bases short and J 6 bases short, with 10 bases between. The CDR3 sequence is CASSEIGDYEKLFF. The DNA for the CDR3 is TGTGCCAGCAGTGAAATTGGGGACTATGAAAAACTGTTTTTT.